Listed here is a single T cell receptor (beta chain). Its specificity is unknown. Libraries were prepared by immunoSEQ multiplex PCR; TCRdb keeps only in-frame clonotypes and omits some of them. Among roughly 110,000 clones listed, 88% were seen once. The donors were part of the roughly 120-subject validation cohort, which stood apart from the roughly 670-subject first cohort. The sample comes from a study of cytomegalovirus exposure and HLA in healthy donors. Trimming cost V 4 bases and J 2 bases; bases outside gene matches: 5. This CDR3 is built from 16 residues. Germline V gene lookup returns CDR1 MGHRA and CDR2 YSYEKL. The study, taken as a whole, reports: According to a subsequent analysis, TCR clusters from the first cohort were inclined to appear together in the 120 validation repertoires. Rare TCR sequences predominated, though certain public TCRs were found in many donors. 164 TCR beta chains were listed as cytomegalovirus-associated.

The sample comprised PBMCs. This chain uses TRBV4-1 with TRBJ2-2; 9 bases are a match to TRBD2. This sequence originates from a woman aged 18-30 years in good health and CMV-seropositive. CDR3: CASSPVAGVNTGELFF. DNA for the CDR3: TGCGCCAGCAGCCCAGTAGCGGGGGTTAACACCGGGGAGCTGTTTTTT.